This T cell receptor (beta chain) came from a study of T cell changes during pregnancy in multiple sclerosis. Data came from immunoSEQ multiplex PCR; TCRdb stores just in-frame clones and leaves some out. Here the sample spans about 81,000 clones, approximately 94% being singletons. V lost 8 bases to trimming and J lost 2 bases, with 15 bases between them. The germline CDR1 and CDR2 sequences are MNHEY and SMNVEV (reference sequence). CDR3 size: 14 residues. The V call is TRBV27, the J call TRBJ1-2; tentatively, D is TRBD1 (6 bases). The source material was peripheral blood, sampled in the third trimester of pregnancy. The clonotype was recovered from a female donor with multiple sclerosis, enrolled in a pregnancy study. CDR3 sequence (DNA): TGTGCCAGCGGGGAGACAGGCGAAAACTATGGCTACACCTTC. This gives the protein CASGETGENYGYTF.